The 8 T cell receptor beta chains below were found in one sample sequenced in a study of T cell responses to AZD1222 COVID-19 vaccine. Here immunoSEQ multiplex PCR was the method, and the copy in TCRdb shows in-frame clones only, minus some. The sample has some 110,000 clones; about 90% are singletons. Sequenced here: peripheral blood, sampled 28 days after the second AZD1222 dose. Every receptor here comes from an adult who received the AZD1222 COVID-19 vaccine.

This sequence joins TRBV27 and TRBJ2-3, with 7 bases that match TRBD1. The germline V gene has CDR1 MNHEY and CDR2 SMNVEV (reference sequence). V was pared by 4 bases and J by 5 bases, with 6 bases of the junction left unmatched. The CDR3 sequence is 14 residues long. The CDR3 loop reads CASSSATGKDTQYF. CDR3 DNA: TGTGCCAGCAGTTCCGCGACAGGGAAAGATACGCAGTATTTT.

The rearrangement links TRBV5-8 to TRBJ2-7; no firm D call. Germline-derived CDR1 and CDR2 are SGHTS and YDEGEE. The CDR3 is made up of 11 amino acids. V was shortened by 5 bases and J by 3 bases, with 6 bases between the two germline ends. The CDR3 DNA reads as TGTGCCAGCAGGTTCAACTACGAGCAGTACTTC. This codes for CASRFNYEQYF.

The chain has TRBV21-1 and TRBJ2-1; the D call in the table, TRBD1, was not verified against the DNA. TRBV21-1 is a recognized pseudogene. This CDR3 comprises 15 residues. The CDR3 nucleotides are TGTGCCAGCAGCCCACCGGGACAGGGATGCAATGAGCAGTTCTTC. The encoded protein is CASSPPGQGCNEQFF.

The CDR3 here is CATSRGSQETQYF. CDR3 coding DNA: TGTGCCACCAGCCGAGGTTCCCAAGAGACCCAGTACTTC. The chain recombines TRBV15 with TRBJ2-5; D gene uncertain. Looked up from germline, CDR1 is LNHNV and CDR2 is YYDKDF (reference sequence). The CDR3 has 13 amino acids. V was clipped by 5 bases and J by 1 base, with 8 bases between them.

The chain combines TRBV6-5 with TRBJ1-4; no definite D call. This CDR3 is 15 amino acids long. The V end lost 3 bases, the J end lost 14 bases, and 22 bases lay between the germline ends. Germline loops: CDR1 MNHEY, CDR2 SVGAGI. CDR3 coding DNA: TGTGCCAGCAGTTATAATGACCTTTCGTCTCGGCGTCTGTTTTTT. This sequence encodes CASSYNDLSSRRLFF.

This chain links TRBV7-2 with TRBJ1-6; 9 nucleotides agree with TRBD1. V dropped 6 bases and J dropped 7; count of bases not matched to a gene: 4. Germline CDR1 SGHTA, CDR2 FQGNSA. This CDR3 spans 14 amino acids. The CDR3 is CASSTGTGNSPLHF. CDR3 in DNA: TGTGCCAGCAGTACCGGGACAGGGAATTCACCCCTCCACTTT.

This chain links TRBV3-1 (or the pseudogene TRBV3-2) with TRBJ2-7; 8 positions match TRBD2. The CDR3 contains 14 residues. J gave up 6 bases and V 5 bases, and 9 bases lay outside the gene matches. CDR1 and CDR2 (germline): LGHDT, YNNKEL (reference sequence). For the CDR3, the DNA is TGTGCCAGCAGCAAATTCGGGGGGGAGACCGAGCAGTACTTC. The encoded protein is CASSKFGGETEQYF.

The rearrangement uses TRBV15 and TRBJ2-1, with 8 bases matching TRBD2. V was clipped by 5 bases and J by 7 bases; unmatched bases: 7. The CDR3 length is 14 residues. Germline values: CDR1 LNHNV, CDR2 YYDKDF (reference sequence). In nucleotides, the CDR3 is TGTGCCACCAGCTGGGGACTAGGTGGAAATGAGCAGTTCTTC. Protein: CATSWGLGGNEQFF. The variable domain in full, completed from reference TRBV15 and TRBJ2-1, reads DAMVIQNPRYQVTQFGKPVTLSCSQTLNHNVMYWYQQKSSQAPKLLFHYYDKDFNNEADTPDNFQSRRPNTSFCFLDIRSPGLGDTAMYLCATSWGLGGNEQFFGPGTRLTVL.